This is a list of T cell receptor beta chains from one sample in a study of blood T cell repertoires in COVID-19. The data were produced by immunoSEQ multiplex PCR, yet TCRdb's version contains in-frame clones alone and is incomplete. Of around 150,000 clones in the sample, around 82% are singletons; the top ten hold 3.5% to 4.5%. Sequencing was done on a sample of peripheral blood. The source of these receptors is a man between 60 and 70 years old with acute or convalescent COVID-19. CDR3s include the opening cysteine and the closing phenylalanine or tryptophan. A D gene is named only where the DNA matches it firmly. Size is omitted from some rows. Given values are once, few, many or a class for expanded clones.

D gene,clone size,J gene,V gene,CDR3 protein,CDR3 DNA
TRBD2,once,TRBJ2-1,TRBV11-3,CASSSPGLAGGSSYNEQFF,TGTGCCAGCAGCTCCCCGGGACTAGCGGGAGGGAGCTCCTACAATGAGCAGTTCTTC
-,-,TRBJ2-7,TRBV10-3,CAISGLGSGEQYF,TGTGCCATCAGCGGGCTCGGGAGTGGCGAGCAGTACTTC
-,-,TRBJ1-5,TRBV5-6,CASSRSVSGNQPQHF,TGTGCCAGCAGCCGGTCAGTCTCAGGTAATCAGCCCCAGCATTTT
TRBD1,-,TRBJ2-2,TRBV6-5,CASTETGRNTGELFF,TGTGCCAGCACCGAGACAGGGAGGAACACCGGGGAGCTGTTTTTT
-,once,TRBJ1-5,TRBV5-1,CASSPGGGEQPQHF,TGCGCCAGCAGCCCGGGCGGGGGTGAACAGCCCCAGCATTTT
-,-,TRBJ2-2,TRBV5-5,CASSLGADANTGELFF,TGTGCCAGCAGCTTGGGAGCGGACGCGAACACCGGGGAGCTGTTTTTT
-,-,TRBJ2-3,TRBV19,CASIETPGDTQYF,TGTGCCAGTATTGAGACCCCCGGGGATACGCAGTATTTT
-,-,TRBJ1-5,TRBV19,CASSDPQGLSNQPQHF,TGTGCCAGTAGTGACCCCCAGGGATTAAGCAATCAGCCCCAGCATTTT
-,-,TRBJ2-6,TRBV25-1,CASSAPRQSGANVLTF,TGTGCCAGCAGTGCCCCCCGACAATCTGGGGCCAACGTCCTGACTTTC
TRBD1,-,TRBJ2-3,TRBV28,CASSLRGLGTDTQYF,TGTGCCAGCAGTTTAAGGGGGCTCGGCACAGATACGCAGTATTTT
-,-,TRBJ2-7,TRBV11-2,CASSSRVYEQYF,TGTGCCAGCAGCTCCAGGGTCTACGAGCAGTACTTC
-,-,TRBJ2-5,TRBV2,CASRLLGETQYF,TGTGCCAGCAGACTACTCGGGGAGACCCAGTACTTC
-,few,TRBJ2-6,TRBV19,CASKRRRSGANVLTF,TGTGCCAGTAAGCGCCGGCGCTCTGGGGCCAACGTCCTGACTTTC
TRBD1,-,TRBJ1-5,TRBV18,CASSNGQGEHQPQHF,TGTGCCAGCTCAAATGGACAGGGGGAACATCAGCCCCAGCATTTT
-,-,TRBJ1-1,TRBV6-5,CASSYTGGTEAFF,TGTGCCAGCAGTTACACGGGAGGGACTGAAGCTTTCTTT
-,-,TRBJ1-5,TRBV7-9,CASSFNSNQPQHF,TGTGCCAGCAGCTTTAATAGCAATCAGCCCCAGCATTTT
TRBD2,-,TRBJ2-7,TRBV3-1/TRBV3-2,CASSQRLAVRDEQYF,TGTGCCAGCAGCCAGAGACTAGCGGTTCGGGACGAGCAGTACTTC
-,-,TRBJ2-1,TRBV5-6,CASSLVGTNPYNEQFF,TGTGCCAGCAGCTTGGTAGGGACAAATCCCTACAATGAGCAGTTCTTC
-,-,TRBJ2-2,TRBV19,CASIEGTYYTGELFF,TGTGCCAGTATAGAGGGCACCTACTACACCGGGGAGCTGTTTTTT
TRBD2,-,TRBJ2-7,TRBV5-5,CASSRLAGVHEQYF,TGTGCCAGCAGTCGACTAGCGGGAGTCCACGAGCAGTACTTC
TRBD2,-,TRBJ2-1,TRBV27,CASSLKPGGITYNEQFF,TGTGCCAGCAGTTTAAAACCCGGGGGGATAACCTACAATGAGCAGTTCTTC
TRBD1,-,TRBJ1-2,TRBV14,CASSQGQGVTRGYTF,TGTGCCAGCAGCCAAGGGCAGGGGGTTACTCGCGGCTACACCTTC
TRBD2,-,TRBJ2-2,TRBV9,CASSGVAGGTGELFF,TGTGCCAGCAGCGGGGTAGCGGGAGGAACCGGGGAGCTGTTTTTT
TRBD2,few,TRBJ2-1,TRBV10-3,CAISVGLAGVDEQFF,TGTGCCATCAGTGTGGGTCTAGCGGGAGTCGATGAGCAGTTCTTC
TRBD2,-,TRBJ2-7,TRBV18,CASSPVSGSFYEQYF,TGTGCCAGCTCACCCGTTAGCGGGAGCTTTTACGAGCAGTACTTC
-,-,TRBJ2-3,TRBV11-2,CASSLVGGTDTQYF,TGTGCCAGCAGCTTAGTCGGGGGCACAGATACGCAGTATTTT
-,-,TRBJ1-3,TRBV5-4,CASSLEGRSGNTIYF,TGTGCCAGCAGCTTGGAGGGGCGCTCTGGAAACACCATATATTTT
TRBD2,once,TRBJ2-1,TRBV11-2,CASSSYRTSGRHNEQFF,TGTGCCAGCAGCTCCTACAGGACTAGCGGGAGACACAATGAGCAGTTCTTC
-,-,TRBJ2-7,TRBV18,CASSRGFGEEQYF,TGTGCCAGCTCAAGGGGATTTGGTGAAGAGCAGTACTTC
TRBD1,-,TRBJ1-4,TRBV5-1,CASSPTGGTNEKLFF,TGCGCCAGCAGCCCCACAGGGGGTACTAATGAAAAACTGTTTTTT
TRBD2,-,TRBJ2-2,TRBV4-1,CASSPGLAGVRELFF,TGCGCCAGCAGCCCGGGACTAGCGGGAGTGAGGGAGCTGTTTTTT
TRBD2,few,TRBJ2-7,TRBV4-1,CASSPKFAGEALQYF,TGCGCCAGCAGCCCCAAGTTCGCGGGAGAGGCGTTGCAGTACTTC
TRBD1,-,TRBJ1-2,TRBV6-5,CASSPQGSYGYTF,TGTGCCAGCAGCCCACAGGGGTCCTATGGCTACACCTTC
TRBD2,-,TRBJ2-1,TRBV10-1,CASSESGTSGYYNEQFF,TGCGCCAGCAGTGAGTCAGGGACTAGCGGATACTACAATGAGCAGTTCTTC
-,-,TRBJ2-2,TRBV30,CAWSSAATGELFF,TGTGCCTGGAGCTCGGCAGCGACCGGGGAGCTGTTTTTT
TRBD1,-,TRBJ1-5,TRBV18,CASSPQGDSQPQHF,TGTGCCAGCTCCCCACAGGGGGATAGTCAGCCCCAGCATTTT
-,once,TRBJ1-2,TRBV5-1,CASSLGQGLGYGYTF,TGCGCCAGCAGCTTGGGTCAGGGGCTAGGGTATGGCTACACCTTC
-,-,TRBJ2-7,TRBV5-4,CASSPKRTASYEQYF,TGTGCCAGCAGCCCCAAGCGGACAGCCTCCTACGAGCAGTACTTC
-,-,TRBJ1-4,TRBV5-1,CASSLVGTRGEKLFF,TGCGCCAGCAGCTTGGTGGGGACCAGGGGTGAAAAACTGTTTTTT
-,few,TRBJ2-1,TRBV4-1,CASSPQGTLSYNEQFF,TGCGCCAGCAGCCCACAGGGAACCCTCTCCTACAATGAGCAGTTCTTC
TRBD2,-,TRBJ2-4,TRBV19,CASTTGTSGRIGGAKNIQYF,TGTGCCAGCACCACCGGGACTAGCGGGAGAATAGGGGGGGCCAAAAACATTCAGTACTTC
TRBD2,-,TRBJ2-7,TRBV27,CASSLAGSYEQYF,TGTGCCAGCAGCCTAGCGGGCTCCTACGAGCAGTACTTC
TRBD1,-,TRBJ2-2,TRBV10-1,CASSSGGASGELFF,TGCGCCAGCAGCTCAGGGGGCGCTTCTGGGGAGCTGTTTTTT
-,-,TRBJ2-5,TRBV5-1,CASSPQPGETQYF,TGCGCCAGCAGCCCTCAACCAGGGGAGACCCAGTACTTC
TRBD2,large,TRBJ2-7,TRBV5-1,CASSLWREGLGEQYF,TGCGCCAGCAGCTTGTGGCGGGAGGGCCTCGGAGAGCAGTACTTC
-,-,TRBJ2-7,TRBV6-5,CASSPRGPLSYEQYF,TGTGCCAGCAGCCCACGAGGGCCCCTCTCCTACGAGCAGTACTTC
TRBD2,-,TRBJ2-7,TRBV5-1,CASSPSGTSGHGEQYF,TGCGCCAGCAGCCCATCCGGGACTAGCGGGCACGGCGAGCAGTACTTC
TRBD2,-,TRBJ2-7,TRBV4-2,CASSDRRVAGGFLGNEQYF,TGTGCCAGCAGCGACCGCCGGGTAGCGGGAGGTTTTTTAGGAAACGAGCAGTACTTC